This TCR beta chain appears in the sequencing data of a study of blood T cell repertoires in COVID-19. Study details: The origin of the acute and convalescent COVID-19 samples was the United States, Italy and Spain.

The V segment lost 9 bases and the J segment 3 bases; nucleotides outside the gene matches: 7. Germline lookup yields CDR1 SGHNT and CDR2 YYREEE (reference sequence). The CDR3 contains 14 residues. Sequenced by immunoSEQ multiplex PCR; TCRdb stores in-frame clones only, minus some. This table holds approximately 280,000 clones, over 75% found once. The gene calls are TRBV5-4 and TRBJ2-1, with 9 bases fitting TRBD2. This sequence originates from a woman in her 70s with acute or convalescent COVID-19. Sequenced material: peripheral blood. The CDR3 loop reads CAIFSGGLYNEQFF. As DNA, the CDR3 is TGTGCCATCTTTAGCGGGGGCCTCTACAATGAGCAGTTCTTC.